Listed below are T cell receptor beta chains from one sample, sequenced in a study of graft-versus-host responses after intestinal transplantation. Assay: immunoSEQ multiplex PCR; the TCRdb copy retains only in-frame clones and omits some. This sample has approximately 12,000 clones, with around 84% found just once. The source was PBMCs, collected 306 days after intestinal transplant. Every receptor here comes from a human patient who received an intestinal transplant, so some T cells may come from the graft donor. The CDR3 runs from the conserved cysteine through the conserved F or W. D genes are given only for firm matches. The listing skips clone size in some rows; elsewhere it reads once, few, many or a size class.

d_call: -
v_call: TRBV18
j_call: TRBJ2-2
clone_size: -
cdr3_nt: TGTGCCAGCTCACCATGGGCTGGAGAAAACACCGGGGAGCTGTTTTTT
cdr3_aa: CASSPWAGENTGELFF

d_call: -
v_call: TRBV6-1
j_call: TRBJ1-3
clone_size: few
cdr3_nt: TGTGCCAGCCACAGCTCTGGAAACACCATATATTTT
cdr3_aa: CASHSSGNTIYF

d_call: -
v_call: TRBV7-6
j_call: TRBJ1-5
clone_size: -
cdr3_nt: TGTGCCAGCAGCTTAGCGGGGCGCAATCAGCCCCAGCATTTT
cdr3_aa: CASSLAGRNQPQHF

d_call: TRBD2
v_call: TRBV6-4
j_call: TRBJ2-3
clone_size: -
cdr3_nt: TGTGCCAGCAGTGACTTAGCGGGAGGGCCAGATACGCAGTATTTT
cdr3_aa: CASSDLAGGPDTQYF

d_call: TRBD2
v_call: TRBV5-4
j_call: TRBJ2-5
clone_size: -
cdr3_nt: TGTGCCAGCAGCTTTCCCACCCGGGGAGGGCACCAAGAGACCCAGTACTTC
cdr3_aa: CASSFPTRGGHQETQYF

d_call: -
v_call: TRBV18
j_call: TRBJ2-1
clone_size: -
cdr3_nt: TGTGCCAGCTCACCCCCGAACAACAACAATGAGCAGTTCTTC
cdr3_aa: CASSPPNNNNEQFF

d_call: -
v_call: TRBV27
j_call: TRBJ1-5
clone_size: -
cdr3_nt: TGTGCCAGCAGTTTATCGGCCAGGGCCCATCAGCCCCAGCATTTT
cdr3_aa: CASSLSARAHQPQHF

d_call: TRBD2
v_call: TRBV7-9
j_call: TRBJ2-7
clone_size: -
cdr3_nt: TGTGCCAGCAGCTTGGGGGAGGGTTCCGCCTACGAGCAGTACTTC
cdr3_aa: CASSLGEGSAYEQYF

d_call: TRBD2
v_call: TRBV5-4
j_call: TRBJ2-1
clone_size: -
cdr3_nt: TGTGCCAGCAGCTTCCCTAGCGGGAGGGTTGACAATGAGCAGTTCTTC
cdr3_aa: CASSFPSGRVDNEQFF

d_call: -
v_call: TRBV5-4
j_call: TRBJ2-1
clone_size: few
cdr3_nt: TGTGCCAGTAGTCCGGACTATCTCTCCTACAATGAGCAGTTCTTC
cdr3_aa: CASSPDYLSYNEQFF

d_call: -
v_call: TRBV2
j_call: TRBJ1-5
clone_size: -
cdr3_nt: TGTGCCAGCAGCCCCGACAGGAGGAGCAATCAGCCCCAGCATTTT
cdr3_aa: CASSPDRRSNQPQHF

d_call: TRBD2
v_call: TRBV7-2
j_call: TRBJ2-1
clone_size: -
cdr3_nt: TGTGCCAGCAGCTCTAGCGGGAGGGCCAATGAGCAGTTCTTC
cdr3_aa: CASSSSGRANEQFF

d_call: -
v_call: TRBV5-1
j_call: TRBJ2-7
clone_size: -
cdr3_nt: TGCGCCAGCAGCTCATTCCTCCAGGGGGGCTCCTACGAGCAGTACTTC
cdr3_aa: CASSSFLQGGSYEQYF

d_call: TRBD1
v_call: TRBV7-2
j_call: TRBJ2-5
clone_size: -
cdr3_nt: TGTGCCAGCAGCCCTGGACAGGGGGGGACCCAGTACTTC
cdr3_aa: CASSPGQGGTQYF

d_call: -
v_call: TRBV4-2
j_call: TRBJ2-2
clone_size: -
cdr3_nt: TGTGCCAGCAGCCAAGGTCGGTCGGGGGAAAGGAACACCGGGGAGCTGTTTTTT
cdr3_aa: CASSQGRSGERNTGELFF

d_call: TRBD2
v_call: TRBV28
j_call: TRBJ2-1
clone_size: -
cdr3_nt: TGTGCCAGCAGTTTATCGGGACTAGCGGGGGTGTCCTACAATGAGCAGTTCTTC
cdr3_aa: CASSLSGLAGVSYNEQFF

d_call: -
v_call: TRBV28
j_call: TRBJ2-2
clone_size: -
cdr3_nt: TGTGCCAGCAGTTTACAGGGCACCGGGGAGCTGTTTTTT
cdr3_aa: CASSLQGTGELFF

d_call: TRBD1
v_call: TRBV15
j_call: TRBJ1-2
clone_size: -
cdr3_nt: TGTGCCACCAGCGCCCGGGACAGGGGGTCCACCAAAAGGGGCTACACCTTC
cdr3_aa: CATSARDRGSTKRGYTF

d_call: -
v_call: TRBV30
j_call: TRBJ1-2
clone_size: once
cdr3_nt: TGTGCCTGGAGCGTAGGGCAGAACTATGGCTACACCTTC
cdr3_aa: CAWSVGQNYGYTF

d_call: TRBD1
v_call: TRBV4-1
j_call: TRBJ2-7
clone_size: once
cdr3_nt: TGCGCCAGCAGCCAAGTGGACAGGGACTACGAGCAGTACTTC
cdr3_aa: CASSQVDRDYEQYF

d_call: -
v_call: TRBV5-4
j_call: TRBJ1-2
clone_size: -
cdr3_nt: TGTGCCAGCATGGACTATCCTAACTATGGCTACACCTTC
cdr3_aa: CASMDYPNYGYTF

d_call: -
v_call: TRBV30
j_call: TRBJ1-2
clone_size: -
cdr3_nt: TGTGCCTGGTTCTCGGTCACAGCCTCCATTGGCTACACCTTC
cdr3_aa: CAWFSVTASIGYTF

d_call: -
v_call: TRBV5-1
j_call: TRBJ1-4
clone_size: once
cdr3_nt: TGCGCCAGCAGCTCCGGGCCCAATGAAAAACTGTTTTTT
cdr3_aa: CASSSGPNEKLFF

d_call: -
v_call: TRBV9
j_call: TRBJ2-1
clone_size: -
cdr3_nt: TGTGCCAGCAGCGTAGCCTCCTACAATGAGCAGTTCTTC
cdr3_aa: CASSVASYNEQFF

d_call: TRBD1
v_call: TRBV7-8
j_call: TRBJ2-5
clone_size: -
cdr3_nt: TGTGCCAGCAGCCCTGGGACAGGGGGCTCGGAGACCCAGTACTTC
cdr3_aa: CASSPGTGGSETQYF

d_call: -
v_call: TRBV28
j_call: TRBJ2-7
clone_size: -
cdr3_nt: TGTGCCAGCAGTTTTTCTACCTCCTACGAGCAGTACTTC
cdr3_aa: CASSFSTSYEQYF